This TCR beta chain was sequenced during a study of blood T cell repertoires in COVID-19. Study information: Samples representing acute and convalescent COVID-19 were sourced from the United States, Italy and Spain. PBMCs, B-cell-depleted T cells, or T cells were the source of the cDNA or gDNA that made up the material.

Original processing notes: Estimated nucleated cell counts came from reference gene primer amplification. The repertoire was sequenced with immunoSEQ multiplex PCR; TCRdb's copy has only in-frame clones and lacks some. V and J calls plus clone size are reproduced from that table; the DNA served to infer D and trimming. Of roughly 80,000 clones in the sample, 90% were seen once. V lost 8 bases and J lost 5; bases outside the gene matches: 9. The CDR3 covers 13 residues. The sequence was collected from a woman aged 80 or over with active or convalescent COVID-19. What was sequenced was peripheral blood. The chain has TRBV12-3 or TRBV12-4 and TRBJ2-7, with TRBD2 matching over 7 bases. The DNA of the CDR3 is TGTGCCAGCTCCGAATTGGGAGGGGACGAGCAGTACTTC. Encoded protein: CASSELGGDEQYF.